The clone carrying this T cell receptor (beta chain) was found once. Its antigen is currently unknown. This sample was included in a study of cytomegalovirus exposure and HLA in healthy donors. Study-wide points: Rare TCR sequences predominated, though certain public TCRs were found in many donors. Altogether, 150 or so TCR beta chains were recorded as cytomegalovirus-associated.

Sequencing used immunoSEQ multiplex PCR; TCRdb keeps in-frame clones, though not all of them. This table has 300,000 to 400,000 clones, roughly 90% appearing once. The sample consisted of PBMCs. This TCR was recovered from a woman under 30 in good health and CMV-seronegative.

The CDR3 sequence: CASRVGQSSNQPQHF. The CDR3 region has the DNA TGTGCCAGCAGGGTGGGACAATCCTCCAATCAGCCCCAGCATTTT. The rearrangement joins TRBV6-1 to TRBJ1-5; D perhaps matches TRBD1 (6 bases). Per germline, CDR1 MNHNS and CDR2 SASEGT. V dropped 6 bases and J dropped 3 bases, with 15 bases sitting between them. The CDR3 length is 15 residues.